The clone carrying this T cell receptor (beta chain) has more than one count but fewer than ten. What it binds is unknown. Donors came from a validation cohort of approximately 110 subjects, distinct from the first 666-subject cohort. TCRdb's table, derived via immunoSEQ multiplex PCR, lists solely in-frame clones and lacks some. The sample lists 150,000 to 250,000 clones, about 81% occurring once. This entry comes from a study of cytomegalovirus exposure and HLA in healthy donors. Germline V gene sequence: CDR1 LGHNA, CDR2 YNFKEQ. This CDR3 is 14 amino acids long. With V trimmed by 3 bases and J by 3 bases, 4 bases remained unmatched. Overall study results and limits: Rare TCR sequences dominated, though some public TCRs recurred in many donors. In vitro checks showed that a few CMV-associated chains really do target CMV antigens. The authors enumerated around 150 TCR beta chains as linked to cytomegalovirus.

Sequenced sample: PBMCs. This receptor was identified in a woman aged 25-40 years in good health and CMV-seronegative. The chain couples TRBV4-2 to TRBJ1-2, with 7 positions matching TRBD1. In DNA form, the CDR3 reads TGTGCCAGCAGCCAGCTAACAGGGGACTATGGCTACACCTTC. Protein sequence: CASSQLTGDYGYTF.